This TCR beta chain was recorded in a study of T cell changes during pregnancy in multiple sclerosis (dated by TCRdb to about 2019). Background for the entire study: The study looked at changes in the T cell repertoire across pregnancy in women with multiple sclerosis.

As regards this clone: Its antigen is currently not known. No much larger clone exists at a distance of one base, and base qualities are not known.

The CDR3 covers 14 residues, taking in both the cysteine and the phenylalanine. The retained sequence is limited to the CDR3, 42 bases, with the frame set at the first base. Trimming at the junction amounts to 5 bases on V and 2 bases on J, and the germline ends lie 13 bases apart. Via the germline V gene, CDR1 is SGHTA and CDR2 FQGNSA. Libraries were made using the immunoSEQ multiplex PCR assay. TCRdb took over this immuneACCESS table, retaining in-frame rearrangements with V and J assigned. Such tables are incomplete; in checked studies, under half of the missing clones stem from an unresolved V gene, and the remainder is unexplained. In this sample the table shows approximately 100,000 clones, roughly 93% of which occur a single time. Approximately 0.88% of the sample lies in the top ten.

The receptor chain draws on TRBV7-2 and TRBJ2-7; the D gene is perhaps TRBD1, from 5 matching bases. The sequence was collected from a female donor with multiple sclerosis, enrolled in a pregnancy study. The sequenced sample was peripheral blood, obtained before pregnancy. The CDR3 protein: CASSDRQNTYEQYF. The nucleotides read TGTGCCAGCAGCGACAGACAGAATACCTACGAGCAGTACTTC. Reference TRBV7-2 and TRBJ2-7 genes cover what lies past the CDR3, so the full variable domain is GAGVSQSPSNKVTEKGKDVELRCDPISGHTALYWYRQSLGQGLEFLIYFQGNSAPDKSGLPSDRFSAERTGGSVSTLTIQRTQQEDSAVYLCASSDRQNTYEQYFGPGTRLTVT.